The source of this T cell receptor beta chain is a study of blood T cell repertoires in COVID-19. Whole-study context: Donors in the United States, Italy and Spain gave samples during acute or convalescent COVID-19. T cells, B-cell-depleted T cells, or PBMCs supplied cDNA or gDNA.

In the source study's methods: Amplified reference gene primers provided the basis for estimating nucleated cell counts. Only in-frame clones appear in the TCRdb table, and some are missing; sequencing was by immunoSEQ multiplex PCR. V, J and clone size are those of that table, while D and trimming were read from the DNA. Among some 110,000 clones listed, around 86% were seen once. Per germline, CDR1 MGHRA and CDR2 YSYEKL. The CDR3 covers 15 residues. J lost 6 bases, V lost 4 bases, and 8 bases had no gene match. The chain is built from TRBV4-1 and TRBJ2-4; 8 positions agree with TRBD2. The source is a man older than 75 with acute or convalescent COVID-19. Sequenced: peripheral blood. In nucleotides, the CDR3 is TGCGCCAGCAGCCCAGGGCTAGCGGGTTTAAACATTCAGTACTTC. Protein sequence: CASSPGLAGLNIQYF.